This T cell receptor beta chain was recovered during a study of tumor-infiltrating lymphocytes in primary liver carcinoma. About the study: Patients, male and female, were 30 to 69 years old. Each sample had roughly 3.5 to 7.5 million productive TCRbeta reads regardless of tissue type. Study-wide results and limits: Tumors significantly exceeded blood in top-250-clone fraction (p = 0.039).

Extraction of RNA together with DNA used roughly 20-33 mg of unsorted bulk tissue. A constant-region primer primed TCR beta cDNA synthesis from roughly 500 ng of total RNA. Investigators got TCR beta libraries out of three nested multiplex PCR rounds, done with slightly modified ARM-PCR. In the first two PCR rounds, TRBV1-TRBV30 forward primers were paired with a C-beta reverse primer, and each round lasted roughly 9 cycles. MiXCR, run by TCRdb on the multiplex PCR reads, gives a single entry per CDR3 protein. This sample carries 90,000 to 150,000 distinct CDR3 sequences, 65% of them seen once, and the ten largest clones take around 9%. In regard to this clonotype: Its specificity is not known.

V was trimmed by 7 bases and J by 3 bases, leaving 16 bases between them. From germline, CDR1 is LGHNA and CDR2 YNFKEQ. The CDR3 sequence is 14 residues long. This clonotype originated in a woman in her sixties with primary liver carcinoma and hepatitis B virus infection. The chain couples TRBV4-2 to TRBJ2-7; D is tentatively TRBD1 or TRBD2 (5 bases each). The sequencing sample was made of liver tumor tissue from sampling region 1. Documented subset: tumor region T1, superior pole. In nucleotides, the CDR3 is TGTGCCAGCAACCAGGGACGGGGAGACTACGAGCAGTACTTC. Translation: CASNQGRGDYEQYF.